This T cell receptor (beta chain) was observed in a study of shared clonotypes between healthy human individuals. Regarding this clone: Its antigen is unknown.

Trimming removed 4 bases from V and 3 bases from J; junction bases left unmatched: 3. The CDR3 is made up of 14 amino acids. The germline CDR1 and CDR2 sequences are SGHDN and FVKESK. Assay used: immunoSEQ multiplex PCR; TCRdb lists only in-frame clones, some missing. The sample records 2 million to 3 million clones, approximately 94% being singletons. Points from the study as a whole: Donor scarcity curtailed the genetic and exposure-history diversity represented herein. Clonotype sharing across donors was expected to vary with sequencing depth.

The clonotype comes from a man aged 18 to 30 in good health. Some clones in this sample may be carry-over from other donors' samples. Material for sequencing was naive CD4+ T cells from PBMCs. Stated subset: CD45RA+ positively selected. J is TRBJ2-7 and V is TRBV14; 10 bases agree with TRBD1. CDR3 sequence: CASSPRTGGYEQYF. The DNA of the CDR3 is TGTGCCAGCAGCCCAAGGACAGGGGGCTACGAGCAGTACTTC. Complete variable domain (other parts from reference TRBV14 and TRBJ2-7): EAGVTQFPSHSVIEKGQTVTLRCDPISGHDNLYWYRRVMGKEIKFLLHFVKESKQDESGMPNNRFLAERTGGTYSTLKVQPAELEDSGVYFCASSPRTGGYEQYFGPGTRLTVT.